Sequencing of this T cell receptor beta chain was carried out in a study of blood T cell repertoires in COVID-19. About the research overall: Collection of acute and convalescent COVID-19 samples took place in the United States, Italy and Spain.

The V gene end was trimmed by 2 bases and the J gene end by 0 bases; junction bases not matched to a gene: 8. The CDR3 length is 17 residues. Germline CDR1 LNHDA, CDR2 SQIVND (reference sequence). The table came from immunoSEQ multiplex PCR; TCRdb's copy has only in-frame clones and leaves some out. The data contain about 39,000 clones, approximately 96% of them seen just once; the ten biggest clones take up roughly 3.7%. Sequenced material: peripheral blood. The source of this sequence is a human donor with active COVID-19. The donor label of this sample is uncertain. V is TRBV19 and J is TRBJ1-2; TRBD1 agrees at 8 bases. CDR3 residues: CASSIIADRGSNYGYTF. For the CDR3, the DNA is TGTGCCAGTAGTATAATCGCCGACAGGGGCTCTAACTATGGCTACACCTTC.